A selection of T cell receptor beta chains follows, all from one sample in a study of cytomegalovirus exposure and HLA in healthy donors. Assay: immunoSEQ multiplex PCR; the TCRdb copy retains only in-frame clones and omits some. The table includes about 60,000 clones, around 70% detected once. The sample comprised PBMCs. These receptors originate from a woman aged 55 to 70 in good health and CMV-seropositive. CDR3s include the opening cysteine and the closing phenylalanine or tryptophan. The order of the fields is clone size, J gene, V gene, D gene, CDR3 DNA, CDR3 protein. A D gene is named only where the DNA matches it firmly. Clone size is stated in some rows and not others, as once, few, many or a class when expanded.

size: few
J: TRBJ1-1
V: TRBV19
D: .
DNA: TGTGCCAGTACCCCGGGACAGAACACTGAAGCTTTCTTT
CDR3: CASTPGQNTEAFF

size: medium-sized
J: TRBJ2-2
V: TRBV4-1
D: .
DNA: TGCGCCAGCAGCCAAGACGCGGGACTTCTGTCCGGGGAGCTGTTTTTT
CDR3: CASSQDAGLLSGELFF

size: .
J: TRBJ2-7
V: TRBV7-7
D: TRBD1
DNA: TGTGCTAGCAGCCTCGGGACAGGGCCCGGCGAGCAGTACTTC
CDR3: CASSLGTGPGEQYF

size: few
J: TRBJ2-1
V: TRBV11-2
D: .
DNA: TGTGCCAGCAGCTTAGGGGCAGAAAGCTCCTACAATGAGCAGTTCTTC
CDR3: CASSLGAESSYNEQFF

size: .
J: TRBJ2-3
V: TRBV5-1
D: .
DNA: TGCGCCAGCAGGGATGACAGGACCCGAAGCACAGATACGCAGTATTTT
CDR3: CASRDDRTRSTDTQYF

size: .
J: TRBJ1-1
V: TRBV9
D: .
DNA: TGTGCCAGCAGCCAAACACCGGCCGGGGAAGCTTTCTTT
CDR3: CASSQTPAGEAFF

size: .
J: TRBJ1-4
V: TRBV19
D: .
DNA: TGTGCCAGTAGGTCTTCCGAGACAGGCGAAAAACTGTTTTTT
CDR3: CASRSSETGEKLFF

size: .
J: TRBJ1-4
V: TRBV30
D: .
DNA: TGTGCCTGGAGTCAGGGTATGGGAAAAGAAAAACTGTTTTTT
CDR3: CAWSQGMGKEKLFF

size: .
J: TRBJ1-2
V: TRBV10-3
D: .
DNA: TGTGCCACAAGCGATTCCCAGGGAGGCTATGGCTACACCTTC
CDR3: CATSDSQGGYGYTF

size: .
J: TRBJ2-3
V: TRBV5-5
D: TRBD1
DNA: TGTGCCAGCAGCTTAGAGGACAGGGGGCGCCTCACGGATACGCAGTATTTT
CDR3: CASSLEDRGRLTDTQYF

size: .
J: TRBJ1-2
V: TRBV7-2
D: .
DNA: TGTGCCAGCAGCCGGGTAAACTATGGGGGCTACACCTTC
CDR3: CASSRVNYGGYTF

size: few
J: TRBJ1-6
V: TRBV5-5
D: .
DNA: TGTGCCAGCAGCTTGTTCGATCGTTTTGAGGAATCCTATAATTCACCCCTCCACTTT
CDR3: CASSLFDRFEESYNSPLHF

size: few
J: TRBJ1-6
V: TRBV30
D: .
DNA: TGTGCCTGGGGACAAAATAATTCACCCCTCCACTTT
CDR3: CAWGQNNSPLHF

size: medium-sized
J: TRBJ1-4
V: TRBV14
D: .
DNA: TGTGCCAGCAGCGCCATTCACGGGACAACTAATGAAAAACTGTTTTTT
CDR3: CASSAIHGTTNEKLFF

size: few
J: TRBJ1-2
V: TRBV7-9
D: .
DNA: TGTTCCAGCAGCTTATCCCCCACAGGGAACGATGGCTACACCTTC
CDR3: CSSSLSPTGNDGYTF

size: .
J: TRBJ1-1
V: TRBV10-3
D: .
DNA: TGTGCCATCAAGGGACAAGGGTTTCTGAACACTGAAGCTTTCTTT
CDR3: CAIKGQGFLNTEAFF

size: .
J: TRBJ2-5
V: TRBV20-1
D: .
DNA: TGCAGTGCTGACGACTTGGGGACCCAGTACTTC
CDR3: CSADDLGTQYF

size: once
J: TRBJ2-7
V: TRBV10-2
D: .
DNA: TGCGCCAGCAGACTCTACCCTAGCTCCTACGAGCAGTACTTC
CDR3: CASRLYPSSYEQYF

size: few
J: TRBJ2-7
V: TRBV2
D: .
DNA: TGTGCCAGCGTCCCTGGTTTTCAGGCCTACGAGCAGTACTTC
CDR3: CASVPGFQAYEQYF

size: few
J: TRBJ1-1
V: TRBV5-6
D: TRBD1
DNA: TGTGCCAGCAGCTCTATGTGGGACAGGGGGCCGACTGAAGCTTTCTTT
CDR3: CASSSMWDRGPTEAFF

size: .
J: TRBJ2-7
V: TRBV7-2
D: .
DNA: TGTGCCAGCAGCTTAACAGGGAGTTTGGGCGAGCAGTACTTC
CDR3: CASSLTGSLGEQYF

size: many
J: TRBJ2-7
V: TRBV5-1
D: .
DNA: TGCGCCAGCAGCTTGAGCCAGGGACACTACGAGCAGTACTTC
CDR3: CASSLSQGHYEQYF

size: .
J: TRBJ1-1
V: TRBV19
D: .
DNA: TGTGCCAGTAGTATAGCCCGGAGGAACACTGAAGCTTTCTTT
CDR3: CASSIARRNTEAFF

size: .
J: TRBJ1-6
V: TRBV7-9
D: .
DNA: TGTTCCAGCAGCCTCGGTGCCAATTCACCCCTCCACTTT
CDR3: CSSSLGANSPLHF

size: .
J: TRBJ2-3
V: TRBV6-5
D: .
DNA: TGTGCCAGCAGTTACCAGGCGGGATCAGATACGCAGTATTTT
CDR3: CASSYQAGSDTQYF

size: .
J: TRBJ1-4
V: TRBV6-5
D: .
DNA: TGTGCCAGCAGTTACTCGAGGGAGAGGGCTAATGAAAAACTGTTTTTT
CDR3: CASSYSRERANEKLFF

size: .
J: TRBJ2-7
V: TRBV29-1
D: .
DNA: TGCAGCGTGAGGGACACTCTCTCCTACGAGCAGTACTTC
CDR3: CSVRDTLSYEQYF

size: .
J: TRBJ1-1
V: TRBV29-1
D: .
DNA: TGCAGCGTTCCAAGTTTTTGGGGGGGTACTGAAGCTTTCTTT
CDR3: CSVPSFWGGTEAFF

size: .
J: TRBJ1-5
V: TRBV5-1
D: .
DNA: TGCGCCAGCAGCTTGGCCGTCGGTAGGGGGAATGGAATGTCCCACAATCAGCCCCAGCATTTT
CDR3: CASSLAVGRGNGMSHNQPQHF

size: .
J: TRBJ1-1
V: TRBV9
D: TRBD1
DNA: TGTGCCAGCAGCCCGGGACAGATTAATTTGAACACTGAAGCTTTCTTT
CDR3: CASSPGQINLNTEAFF

size: .
J: TRBJ1-6
V: TRBV19
D: .
DNA: TGTGCCAGTAGGACGACAGTCAATTCACCCCTCCACTTT
CDR3: CASRTTVNSPLHF

size: once
J: TRBJ2-7
V: TRBV18
D: .
DNA: TGTGCCAGCTCACCGAGAGGTTTTGATCGCGAACGGGGCTACGAGCAGTACTTC
CDR3: CASSPRGFDRERGYEQYF

size: .
J: TRBJ2-6
V: TRBV9
D: TRBD1
DNA: TGTGCCAGCAGCGAGAGGACAGGGCAATATTTCCCATCGGGGGGGGCCAACGTCCTGACTTTC
CDR3: CASSERTGQYFPSGGANVLTF

size: .
J: TRBJ2-3
V: TRBV7-6
D: TRBD2
DNA: TGTGCCAGCAGCAATAGCGGGAGCACAGATACGCAGTATTTT
CDR3: CASSNSGSTDTQYF

size: .
J: TRBJ2-2
V: TRBV6-1
D: TRBD2
DNA: TGTGCCAGCAGTTGGGGGGGTATCGGCGGGGAGCTGTTTTTT
CDR3: CASSWGGIGGELFF

size: .
J: TRBJ1-2
V: TRBV10-3
D: TRBD1
DNA: TGTGCCATCAGTGAAACTGGACAGGGGCGACATGGCTACACCTTC
CDR3: CAISETGQGRHGYTF

size: .
J: TRBJ2-7
V: TRBV5-6
D: .
DNA: TGTGCCAGCAGCTTGAAGGGGGGGCCATCCTACGAGCAGTACTTC
CDR3: CASSLKGGPSYEQYF

size: large
J: TRBJ2-7
V: TRBV2
D: .
DNA: TGTGCCAGCAGTGAAGGTGTATCCGACGAGCAGTACTTC
CDR3: CASSEGVSDEQYF

size: .
J: TRBJ1-2
V: TRBV6-6
D: TRBD1
DNA: TGTGCCAGCAGACCGAATGATGGGACAGGGAGTGATGGCTACACCTTC
CDR3: CASRPNDGTGSDGYTF

size: .
J: TRBJ1-1
V: TRBV14
D: .
DNA: TGTGCCAGCAGCCCCCCATGGGGGGGCGTGACTGAAGCTTTCTTT
CDR3: CASSPPWGGVTEAFF

size: .
J: TRBJ1-5
V: TRBV7-2
D: .
DNA: TGTGCCAGCAGCTTAGGGGGACTAAGCAATCAGCCCCAGCATTTT
CDR3: CASSLGGLSNQPQHF

size: .
J: TRBJ2-3
V: TRBV28
D: .
DNA: TGTGCCAGCAGTTTTCTGGCAGGGACAGATACGCAGTATTTT
CDR3: CASSFLAGTDTQYF

size: .
J: TRBJ2-3
V: TRBV4-3
D: TRBD2
DNA: TGCGCCAGCAGCCAAGAGCTAGCGGGGGGGAGTCCTGAGACAGATACGCAGTATTTT
CDR3: CASSQELAGGSPETDTQYF

size: .
J: TRBJ1-1
V: TRBV10-3
D: .
DNA: TGTGCCATCAGAGGCAGGGAGAACACTGAAGCTTTCTTT
CDR3: CAIRGRENTEAFF

size: .
J: TRBJ1-2
V: TRBV19
D: .
DNA: TGTGCCAGTAGTTTAACAGTCGAGTACGGTGGCTACACCTTC
CDR3: CASSLTVEYGGYTF

size: .
J: TRBJ1-5
V: TRBV19
D: .
DNA: TGTGCCAGTAGAGAACAGGGCCTTGGCAATCAGCCCCAGCATTTT
CDR3: CASREQGLGNQPQHF